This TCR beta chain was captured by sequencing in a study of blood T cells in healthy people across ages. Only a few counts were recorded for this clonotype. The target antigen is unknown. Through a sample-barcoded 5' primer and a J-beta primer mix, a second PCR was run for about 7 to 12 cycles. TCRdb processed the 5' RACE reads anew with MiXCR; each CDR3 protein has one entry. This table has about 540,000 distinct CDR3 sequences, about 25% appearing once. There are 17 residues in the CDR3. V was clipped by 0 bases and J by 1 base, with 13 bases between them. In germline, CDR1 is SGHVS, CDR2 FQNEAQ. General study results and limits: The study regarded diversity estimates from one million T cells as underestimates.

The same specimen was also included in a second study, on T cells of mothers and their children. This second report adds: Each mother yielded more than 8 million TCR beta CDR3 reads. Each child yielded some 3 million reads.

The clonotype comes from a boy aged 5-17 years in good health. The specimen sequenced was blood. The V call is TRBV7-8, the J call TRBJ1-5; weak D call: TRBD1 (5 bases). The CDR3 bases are TGTGCCAGCAGCTTAGCGACTTCATGGGGGAGCAATCAGCCCCAGCATTTT. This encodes CASSLATSWGSNQPQHF.